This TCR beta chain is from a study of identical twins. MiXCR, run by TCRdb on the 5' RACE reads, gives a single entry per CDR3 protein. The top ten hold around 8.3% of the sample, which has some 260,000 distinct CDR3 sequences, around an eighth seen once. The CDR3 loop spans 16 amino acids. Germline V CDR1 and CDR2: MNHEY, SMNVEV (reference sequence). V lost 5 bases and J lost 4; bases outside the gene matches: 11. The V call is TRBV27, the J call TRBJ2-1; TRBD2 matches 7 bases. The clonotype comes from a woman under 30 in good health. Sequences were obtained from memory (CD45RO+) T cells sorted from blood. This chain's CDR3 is CASSRRGSGNYNEQFF. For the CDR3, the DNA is TGTGCCAGCAGTCGGCGGGGGAGCGGGAATTACAATGAGCAGTTCTTC.